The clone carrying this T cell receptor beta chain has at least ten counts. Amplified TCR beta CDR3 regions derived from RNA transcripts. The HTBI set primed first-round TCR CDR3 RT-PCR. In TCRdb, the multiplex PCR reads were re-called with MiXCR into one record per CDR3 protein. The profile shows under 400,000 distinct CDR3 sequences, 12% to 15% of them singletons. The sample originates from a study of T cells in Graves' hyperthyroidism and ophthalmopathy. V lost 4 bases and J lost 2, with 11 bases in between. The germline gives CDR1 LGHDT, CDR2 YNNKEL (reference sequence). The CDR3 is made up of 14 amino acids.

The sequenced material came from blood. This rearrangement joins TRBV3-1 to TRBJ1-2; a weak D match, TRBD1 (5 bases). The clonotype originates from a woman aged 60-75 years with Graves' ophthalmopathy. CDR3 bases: TGTGCCAGCAGCCCACTCTCAGGGAACTATGGCTACACCTTC. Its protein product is CASSPLSGNYGYTF.